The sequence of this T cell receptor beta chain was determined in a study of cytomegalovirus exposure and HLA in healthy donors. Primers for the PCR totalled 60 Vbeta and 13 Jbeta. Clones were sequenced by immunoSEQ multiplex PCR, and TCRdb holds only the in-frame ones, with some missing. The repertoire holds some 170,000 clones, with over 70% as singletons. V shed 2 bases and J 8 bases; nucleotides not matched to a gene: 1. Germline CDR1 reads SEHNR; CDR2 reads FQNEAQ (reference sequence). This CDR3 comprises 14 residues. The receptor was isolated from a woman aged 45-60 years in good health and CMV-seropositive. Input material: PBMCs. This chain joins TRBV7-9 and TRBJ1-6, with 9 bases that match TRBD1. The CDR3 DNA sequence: TGTGCCAGCAGCTTAAGACAGGGGGATTCACCCCTCCACTTT. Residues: CASSLRQGDSPLHF.